One sample yielded the 18 T cell receptor beta chains listed below, sequenced in a study of blood T cell repertoires in COVID-19. Some clones are missing from TCRdb's copy, which holds only in-frame ones; the method was immunoSEQ multiplex PCR. The sample yields approximately 400,000 clones, 80% to 90% seen once. The sample comprised PBMCs or T cells enriched from blood (not recorded which). The receptors shown here come from a man younger than 45 who had recovered from COVID-19.

The CDR3 is CASSHTERLGLGAFF. The CDR3 DNA sequence: TGTGCCAGCAGCCACACCGAACGTCTGGGACTTGGGGCTTTCTTT. The V gene is TRBV3-1 (or the pseudogene TRBV3-2), the J gene TRBJ1-1; maybe TRBD1 (5 bases). Trimming removed 3 bases from V and 11 bases from J, with 22 bases in between. CDR1 and CDR2 from the germline V gene are LGHDT and YNNKEL (reference sequence). This CDR3 has 15 residues.

The CDR3 loop is CASSDPGASNQPQHF. As DNA, the CDR3 is TGCGCCAGCAGTGACCCAGGGGCAAGCAATCAGCCCCAGCATTTT. J is TRBJ1-5 and V is TRBV10-2; TRBD1 might be the D (6 bases). The CDR3 loop spans 15 amino acids. From germline, CDR1 is WSHSY and CDR2 SAAADI. Trimming took off 3 bases at V and 1 base at J, with 10 bases between the two ends.

V is TRBV9 and J is TRBJ2-7; TRBD1 matches at 7 bases. With V trimmed by 0 bases and J by 5 bases, 8 bases remained unmatched. There are 15 residues in the CDR3. Germline loops: CDR1 SGDLS, CDR2 YYNGEE. CDR3 nucleotides: TGTGCCAGCAGCGTAGGACAGGGTTTTAGCGACGAGCAGTACTTC. Its protein product is CASSVGQGFSDEQYF.

There are a few counts of this clone. The chain employs TRBV6-5 and TRBJ2-7; 8 nucleotides match TRBD1. Looked up from germline, CDR1 is MNHEY and CDR2 is SVGAGI. The CDR3 is 15 residues long. Trimming removed 8 bases from V and 4 bases from J; junction bases left unmatched: 13. The CDR3 loop reads CASWDRLFEPYEQYF. The CDR3 coding sequence is TGTGCCAGCTGGGACAGGCTTTTCGAACCTTACGAGCAGTACTTC.

V and J are TRBV6-6 and TRBJ1-1; 8 positions match TRBD1. The CDR3 is 15 residues long. Germline V gene sequence: CDR1 MNHNY, CDR2 SVGAGI (reference sequence). J gave up 3 bases and V 2 bases, and 5 bases lay outside the gene matches. The CDR3 DNA follows: TGTGCCAGCAGTTACATAGCAGGGGGCCACACTGAAGCTTTCTTT. As protein: CASSYIAGGHTEAFF.

This chain links TRBV25-1 with TRBJ2-4; D gene ambiguous. Germline CDR1 and CDR2: MGHDK and SYGVNS. This CDR3 has 15 amino acids. V was trimmed by 4 bases and J by 3 bases, leaving 13 bases between them. CDR3 sequence reads: CASSVGQAGKNIQYF. The CDR3 nucleotides read TGTGCCAGCAGTGTAGGTCAGGCCGGCAAAAACATTCAGTACTTC.

The rearrangement links TRBV11-2 to TRBJ2-3; 7 bases are a match to TRBD1. Germline CDR1 and CDR2: SGHAT and FQNNGV. V dropped 7 bases and J dropped 1; count of bases not matched to a gene: 5. The CDR3 is made up of 14 amino acids. The CDR3 is CASNSQGGTDTQYF. The CDR3 DNA sequence: TGTGCCAGCAATTCCCAGGGGGGCACAGATACGCAGTATTTT.

The V gene is TRBV29-1, the J gene TRBJ1-5; weak D call: TRBD1 (6 bases). The germline gives CDR1 SQVTM, CDR2 ANQGSEA. V shed 5 bases and J shed 4 bases, with 15 bases lying between them. The CDR3 is 14 amino acids. The CDR3 DNA is TGCAGCGTTCAGGTGGGGGCTGGTAATCAGCCCCAGCATTTT. This encodes CSVQVGAGNQPQHF.

The V call is TRBV6-2 or TRBV6-3, the J call TRBJ2-2, with no clear D. Trimming shortened V by 6 bases and J by 3 bases, and 8 bases separated the two germline ends. Germline V gene sequence: CDR1 MNHEY, CDR2 SVGEGT. CDR3 length: 13 residues. CDR3 amino acids: CASSPVYTGELFF. In DNA form, the CDR3 reads TGTGCCAGCAGCCCTGTATACACCGGGGAGCTGTTTTTT.

The chain couples TRBV24-1 to TRBJ2-3; a weak D match, TRBD1 (6 bases). Deletions cut 4 bases from V and 0 bases from J, with 10 bases between. From germline, CDR1 is KGHDR and CDR2 SFDVKD. The CDR3 is 15 amino acids. The CDR3 is CATSEPGVSTDTQYF. In DNA form, the CDR3 reads TGTGCCACCAGTGAACCAGGGGTTAGCACAGATACGCAGTATTTT.

This sequence joins TRBV29-1 and TRBJ2-2; 7 nucleotides align to TRBD1. This CDR3 region has 14 residues. Germline CDR1 SQVTM, CDR2 ANQGSEA. V shed 4 bases and J 3 bases; nucleotides not matched to a gene: 5. CDR3 coding DNA: TGCAGCGTTGGGACAGGACACGACACCGGGGAGCTGTTTTTT. This gives the protein CSVGTGHDTGELFF.

The chain couples TRBV4-3 to TRBJ1-5; 9 nucleotides line up with TRBD1. V was clipped by 2 bases and J by 8 bases; unmatched bases: 10. Germline V gives CDR1 LGHNA, CDR2 YSLEER. CDR3 size: 16 residues. CDR3 sequence reads: CASSQTDRGGFEPQHF. For the CDR3, the DNA is TGCGCCAGCAGCCAAACTGACAGGGGGGGATTTGAGCCCCAGCATTTT.

The gene calls are TRBV7-2 and TRBJ2-3; the match to TRBD2 covers 12 bases. The CDR3 runs 16 residues. Germline CDR1 is SGHTA and CDR2 is FQGNSA. The V segment lost 8 bases and the J segment 4 bases; nucleotides outside the gene matches: 10. This CDR3 reads CASLLTSGGGADTQYF. For the CDR3, the DNA is TGTGCCAGCTTACTGACTAGCGGGGGTGGTGCAGATACGCAGTATTTT.

The chain links TRBV7-2 to TRBJ2-7; tentative D call: TRBD2 (5 bases). The V end was cut by 5 bases, the J end by 6 bases, with 23 bases between. Germline V gene sequence: CDR1 SGHTA, CDR2 FQGNSA. The length of the CDR3 is 16 residues. The CDR3 is CASSHLGDRPSREQYF. In DNA form, the CDR3 reads TGTGCCAGCAGCCACCTGGGAGACCGGCCGAGTCGCGAGCAGTACTTC.

V gene TRBV7-9 combines with J gene TRBJ2-2; TRBD1 is a possible D gene (6 bases). The CDR3 is made up of 18 amino acids. V was clipped by 4 bases and J by 0 bases, with 18 bases between them. Germline lookup yields CDR1 SEHNR and CDR2 FQNEAQ (reference sequence). The CDR3 nucleotides read TGTGCCAGCAGCTCGACCTTCGGGACATTCGCGAACACCGGGGAGCTGTTTTTT. Its translation: CASSSTFGTFANTGELFF.

The V call is TRBV5-1, the J call TRBJ1-1, with D possibly being TRBD1 (6 bases). Trimming took off 4 bases at V and 0 bases at J, with 10 bases between the two ends. CDR1 is SGHRS, CDR2 YFSETQ, per germline. The CDR3 runs 14 residues. The CDR3 sequence: CASSHTGMNTEAFF. For the CDR3, the DNA is TGCGCCAGCAGCCATACAGGGATGAACACTGAAGCTTTCTTT.

J is TRBJ2-2 and V is TRBV5-1; D gene unclear. Per germline, CDR1 SGHRS and CDR2 YFSETQ. Trimming pared 0 bases from V and 6 bases from J, leaving 9 bases between. This CDR3 has 14 amino acids. CDR3 coding DNA: TGCGCCAGCAGCTTGGACTCGGTTGCCGGGGAGCTGTTTTTT. It yields the protein CASSLDSVAGELFF.

This sequence joins TRBV7-9 and TRBJ1-1, with D hard to call. The CDR3 is made up of 13 amino acids. Trimming removed 4 bases from V and 0 bases from J, with 6 bases in between. Germline CDR1 is SEHNR and CDR2 is FQNEAQ (reference sequence). CDR3 DNA sequence: TGTGCCAGCAGCTCGACACTGAACACTGAAGCTTTCTTT. Amino acid sequence: CASSSTLNTEAFF.